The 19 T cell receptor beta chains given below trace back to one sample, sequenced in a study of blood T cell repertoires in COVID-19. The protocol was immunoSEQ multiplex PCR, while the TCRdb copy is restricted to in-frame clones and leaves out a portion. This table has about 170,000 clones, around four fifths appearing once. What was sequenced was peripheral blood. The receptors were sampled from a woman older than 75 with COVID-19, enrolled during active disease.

In nucleotides, the CDR3 is TGTGCCAGCAGTGAACGTTTCGGAGCCCTCCACTTT. This sequence encodes CASSERFGALHF. This chain joins TRBV6-1 and TRBJ1-6, with unresolved D. Per the germline V gene, CDR1 is MNHNS and CDR2 is SASEGT. Trimming took 2 bases from V and 14 from J, leaving 10 bases between them. CDR3 size: 12 residues.

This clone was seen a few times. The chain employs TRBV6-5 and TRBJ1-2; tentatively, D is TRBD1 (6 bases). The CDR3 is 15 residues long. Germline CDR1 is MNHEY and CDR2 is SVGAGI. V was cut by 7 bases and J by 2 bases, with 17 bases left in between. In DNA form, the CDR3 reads TGTGCCAGCAACCCAGGACAGTACTCAAACTATGGCTACACCTTC. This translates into CASNPGQYSNYGYTF.

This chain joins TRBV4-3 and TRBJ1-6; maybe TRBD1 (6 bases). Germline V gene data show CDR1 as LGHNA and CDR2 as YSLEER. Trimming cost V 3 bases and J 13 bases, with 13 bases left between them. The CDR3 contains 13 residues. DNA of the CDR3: TGCGCCAGCAGCCATGCGCAGGGGTCGCCCCTCCACTTT. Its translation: CASSHAQGSPLHF.

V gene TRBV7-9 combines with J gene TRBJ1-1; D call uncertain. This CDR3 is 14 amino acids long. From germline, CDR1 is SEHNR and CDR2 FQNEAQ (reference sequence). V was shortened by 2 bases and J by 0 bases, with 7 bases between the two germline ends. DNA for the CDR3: TGTGCCAGCAGCTTAATGTCAGTGAACACTGAAGCTTTCTTT. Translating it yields CASSLMSVNTEAFF. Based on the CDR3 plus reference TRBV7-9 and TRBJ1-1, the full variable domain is DTGVSQNPRHKITKRGQNVTFRCDPISEHNRLYWYRQTLGQGPEFLTYFQNEAQLEKSRLLSDRFSAERPKGSFSTLEIQRTEQGDSAMYLCASSLMSVNTEAFFGQGTRLTVV.

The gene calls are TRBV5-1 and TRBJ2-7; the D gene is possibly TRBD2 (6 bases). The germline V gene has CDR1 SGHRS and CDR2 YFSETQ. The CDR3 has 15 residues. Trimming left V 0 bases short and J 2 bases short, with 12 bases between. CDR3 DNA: TGCGCCAGCAGCTTGGATCTAGCGAGGCCCTACGAGCAGTACTTC. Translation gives CASSLDLARPYEQYF.

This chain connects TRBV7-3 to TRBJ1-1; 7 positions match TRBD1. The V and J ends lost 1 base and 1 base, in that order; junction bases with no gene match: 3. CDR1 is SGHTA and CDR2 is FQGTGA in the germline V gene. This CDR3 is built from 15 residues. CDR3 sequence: CASSLMAGGNTEAFF. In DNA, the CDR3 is TGTGCCAGCAGCTTAATGGCAGGGGGGAACACTGAAGCTTTCTTT.

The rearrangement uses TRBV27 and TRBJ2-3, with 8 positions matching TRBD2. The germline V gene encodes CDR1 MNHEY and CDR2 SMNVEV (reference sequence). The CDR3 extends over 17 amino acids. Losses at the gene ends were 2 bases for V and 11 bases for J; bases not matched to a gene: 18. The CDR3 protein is CASSLRGGPPPGIRQYF. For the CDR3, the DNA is TGTGCCAGCAGTTTACGGGGGGGCCCCCCCCCGGGTATAAGGCAGTATTTT.

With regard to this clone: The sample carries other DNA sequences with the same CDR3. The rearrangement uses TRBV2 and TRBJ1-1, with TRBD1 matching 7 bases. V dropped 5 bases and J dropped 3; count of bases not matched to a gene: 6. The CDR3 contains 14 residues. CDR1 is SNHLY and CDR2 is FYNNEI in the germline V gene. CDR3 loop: CASSRQGGDTEAFF. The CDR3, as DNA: TGTGCCAGCAGTCGACAGGGAGGAGACACTGAAGCTTTCTTT.

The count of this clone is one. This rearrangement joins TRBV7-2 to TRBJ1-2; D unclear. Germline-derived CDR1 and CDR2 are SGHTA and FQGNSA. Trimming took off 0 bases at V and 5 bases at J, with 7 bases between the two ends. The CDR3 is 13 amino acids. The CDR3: CASSLAPGYGYTF. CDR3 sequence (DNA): TGTGCCAGCAGCTTAGCCCCCGGGTATGGCTACACCTTC.

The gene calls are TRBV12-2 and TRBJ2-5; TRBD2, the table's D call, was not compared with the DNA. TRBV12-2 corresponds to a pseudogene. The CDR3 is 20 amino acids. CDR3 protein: CASRCVPGLAGPLYQETQYF. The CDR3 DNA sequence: TGTGCAAGTCGCTGCGTCCCGGGACTAGCGGGGCCGTTGTACCAAGAGACCCAGTACTTC.

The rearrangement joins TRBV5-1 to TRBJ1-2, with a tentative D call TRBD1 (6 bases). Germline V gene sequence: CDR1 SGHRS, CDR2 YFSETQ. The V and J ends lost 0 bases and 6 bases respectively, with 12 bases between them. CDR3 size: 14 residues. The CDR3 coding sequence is TGCGCCAGCAGCTTGGCTCAGGGGTTACATGGCTACACCTTC. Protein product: CASSLAQGLHGYTF.

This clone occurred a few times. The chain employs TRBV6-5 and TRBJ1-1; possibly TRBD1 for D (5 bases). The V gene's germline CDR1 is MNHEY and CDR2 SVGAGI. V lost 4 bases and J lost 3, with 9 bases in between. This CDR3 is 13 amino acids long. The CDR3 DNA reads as TGTGCCAGCAGTTCTCAGGGATACACTGAAGCTTTCTTT. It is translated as CASSSQGYTEAFF.

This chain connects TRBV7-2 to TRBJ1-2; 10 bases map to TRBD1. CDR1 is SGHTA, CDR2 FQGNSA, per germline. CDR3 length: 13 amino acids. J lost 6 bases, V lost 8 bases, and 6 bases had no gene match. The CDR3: CASPGDRGHGYTF. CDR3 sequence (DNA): TGTGCCAGCCCAGGGGACAGGGGACATGGCTACACCTTC.

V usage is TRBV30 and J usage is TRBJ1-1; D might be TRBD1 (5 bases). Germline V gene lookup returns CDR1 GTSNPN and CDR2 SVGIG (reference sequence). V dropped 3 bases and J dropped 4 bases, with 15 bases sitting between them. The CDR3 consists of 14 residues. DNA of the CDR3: TGTGCCTGGAGCAATGGGGGGTTATTCACTGAAGCTTTCTTT. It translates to CAWSNGGLFTEAFF.

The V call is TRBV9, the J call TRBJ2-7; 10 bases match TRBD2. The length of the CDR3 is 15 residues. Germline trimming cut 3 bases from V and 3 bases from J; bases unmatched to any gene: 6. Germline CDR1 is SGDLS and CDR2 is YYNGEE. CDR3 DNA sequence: TGTGCCAGCAGCGGAGGACTAGCGGCCAACTACGAGCAGTACTTC. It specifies CASSGGLAANYEQYF.

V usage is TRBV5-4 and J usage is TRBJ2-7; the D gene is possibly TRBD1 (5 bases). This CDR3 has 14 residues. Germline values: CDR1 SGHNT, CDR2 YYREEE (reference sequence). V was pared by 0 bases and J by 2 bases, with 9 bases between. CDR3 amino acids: CASSLGQNPYEQYF. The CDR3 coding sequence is TGTGCCAGCAGCTTGGGACAGAACCCCTACGAGCAGTACTTC.

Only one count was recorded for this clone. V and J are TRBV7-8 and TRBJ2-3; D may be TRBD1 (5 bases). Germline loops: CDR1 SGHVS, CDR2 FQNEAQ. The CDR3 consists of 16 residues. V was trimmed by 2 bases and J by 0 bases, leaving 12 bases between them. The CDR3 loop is CASSLRQTLSTDTQYF. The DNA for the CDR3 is TGTGCCAGCAGCTTAAGACAGACCCTTAGCACAGATACGCAGTATTTT. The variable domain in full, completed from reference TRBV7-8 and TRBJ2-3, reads GAGVSQSPRYKVAKRGQDVALRCDPISGHVSLFWYQQALGQGPEFLTYFQNEAQLDKSGLPSDRFFAERPEGSVSTLKIQRTQQEDSAVYLCASSLRQTLSTDTQYFGPGTRLTVL.

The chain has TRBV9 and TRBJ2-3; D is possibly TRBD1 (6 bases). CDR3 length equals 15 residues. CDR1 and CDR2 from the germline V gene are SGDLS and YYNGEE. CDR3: CASTRGSSSTDTQYF. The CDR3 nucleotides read TGTGCTTCGACGAGGGGGTCCTCTAGCACAGATACGCAGTATTTT.

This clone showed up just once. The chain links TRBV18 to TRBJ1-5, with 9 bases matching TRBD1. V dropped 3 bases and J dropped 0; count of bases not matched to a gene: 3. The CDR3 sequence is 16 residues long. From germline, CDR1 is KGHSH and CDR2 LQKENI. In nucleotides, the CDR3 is TGTGCCAGCTCACCGCCGGGACAGGGTAGCAATCAGCCCCAGCATTTT. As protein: CASSPPGQGSNQPQHF.